Below, 30 T cell receptor beta chains from the same sample are listed, as sequenced in a study of early T cells in non-severe SARS-CoV-2 infection. TCRdb re-called the 5' RACE reads through MiXCR, storing one row per CDR3 protein. The table lists over 100,000 distinct CDR3 sequences, approximately 14% of them singletons. Sequencing used whole blood. Receptors were obtained from an adult who was a healthcare worker with PCR-confirmed SARS-CoV-2 infection or an uninfected control (not recorded which).

The sample holds many counts of this clonotype. V and J are TRBV12-3 or TRBV12-4 and TRBJ2-1, with D perhaps matching TRBD2 (6 bases). The V end was cut by 4 bases, the J end by 3 bases, with 16 bases between. The CDR3 loop spans 16 amino acids. The CDR3 region is CASSSRRGSDYNEQFF. CDR3 bases: TGTGCCAGCAGTTCCCGTCGGGGGAGTGACTACAATGAGCAGTTCTTC.

Many counts were recorded for this clonotype. The rearrangement uses TRBV11-3 and TRBJ2-3; TRBD2 aligns across 10 bases. The germline V gene encodes CDR1 SGHNT and CDR2 YENEEA. CDR3 length equals 16 residues. The trim removed 5 bases at V and 3 bases at J, leaving 8 bases unmatched. DNA for the CDR3: TGTGCCAGCAGCCGCGCTAGCGGGGGCTTGACAGATACGCAGTATTTT. This translates into CASSRASGGLTDTQYF.

This clonotype was seen a handful of times. The chain combines TRBV6-1 with TRBJ2-1; no reliable D call. The germline gives CDR1 MNHNS, CDR2 SASEGT. Deletions cut 3 bases from V and 2 bases from J, with 8 bases between. This CDR3 is built from 14 residues. The CDR3 region has the DNA TGTGCCAGCAGTGATAGGCGGACCTACAATGAGCAGTTCTTC. Translation gives CASSDRRTYNEQFF.

The chain recombines TRBV18 with TRBJ2-7; 10 bases agree with TRBD1. The V gene's germline CDR1 is KGHSH and CDR2 LQKENI. The CDR3 has 16 residues. Trimming removed 1 base from V and 4 bases from J; junction bases left unmatched: 7. Here the CDR3 DNA reads TGTGCCAGCTCACCACAGACAGGGGGCGCCGGTTACGAGCAGTACTTC. This encodes CASSPQTGGAGYEQYF.

The V gene is TRBV6-2 or TRBV6-3, the J gene TRBJ2-1; 11 bases line up with TRBD2. The CDR3 runs 17 residues. Germline assignment: CDR1 MNHEY and CDR2 SVGEGT. The V and J ends lost 5 bases and 8 bases, in that order; junction bases with no gene match: 14. In nucleotides, the CDR3 is TGTGCCAGCAGTCACCCTCCCCGACTAGCGGGAAGGCATGAGCAGTTCTTC. As protein: CASSHPPRLAGRHEQFF.

Only a few counts were recorded for this clonotype. V is TRBV7-9 and J is TRBJ2-2, with D perhaps TRBD2 (5 bases). The CDR3 length is 19 residues. Looked up from germline, CDR1 is SEHNR and CDR2 is FQNEAQ (reference sequence). Trimming pared 2 bases from V and 5 bases from J, leaving 24 bases between. The CDR3 loop reads CASSLLLYGLGRITGELFF. CDR3 DNA sequence: TGTGCCAGCAGCTTATTATTGTACGGACTTGGCCGGATAACCGGGGAGCTGTTTTTT.

Comment on this clonotype: A junction end diverges from the germline sequence, so it may reflect a read error. The chain couples TRBV7-8 to TRBJ2-1; TRBD2 matches 7 bases. Germline loops: CDR1 SGHVS, CDR2 FQNEAQ. This CDR3 has 16 amino acids. CDR3 coding DNA: TGTGCCAGCAGCTTGTACTTAGCGGGTAGGTACAATGTGCAGTTCTTC. Amino acids: CASSLYLAGRYNVQFF.

The chain couples TRBV19 to TRBJ2-3; 9 positions match TRBD1. With V trimmed by 5 bases and J by 1 base, 4 bases remained unmatched. Looked up from germline, CDR1 is LNHDA and CDR2 is SQIVND (reference sequence). There are 15 residues in the CDR3. The CDR3 sequence: CASSLQGARTDTQYF. CDR3 nucleotide sequence: TGTGCCAGTAGTCTACAGGGGGCGCGCACAGATACGCAGTATTTT.

The table lists this clonotype with a few counts. The chain joins TRBV28 to TRBJ2-3; the D gene is possibly TRBD1 (6 bases). The germline V gene encodes CDR1 MDHEN and CDR2 SYDVKM. Trimming removed 2 bases from V and 4 bases from J, with 16 bases in between. This CDR3 is 16 amino acids long. The CDR3 sequence is CASSLTPGRGSDTQYF. As DNA, the CDR3 is TGTGCCAGCAGTTTAACTCCCGGCAGGGGATCAGATACGCAGTATTTT. Looking up the rest from reference TRBV28 and TRBJ2-3 gives the full variable domain: DVKVTQSSRYLVKRTGEKVFLECVQDMDHENMFWYRQDPGLGLRLIYFSYDVKMKEKGDIPEGYSVSREKKERFSLILESASTNQTSMYLCASSLTPGRGSDTQYFGPGTRLTVL.

The sample holds a few counts of this clonotype. The chain combines TRBV5-1 with TRBJ2-2; D tentatively reads TRBD1 or TRBD2 (5 bases each). Trimming left V 4 bases short and J 4 bases short, with 11 bases between. CDR3 length equals 14 residues. CDR1 is SGHRS and CDR2 is YFSETQ in the germline V gene. The CDR3 region is CASSVGTGTGELFF. Written as DNA, the CDR3 is TGCGCCAGCAGCGTAGGGACGGGCACCGGGGAGCTGTTTTTT.

J is TRBJ2-7 and V is TRBV5-1, with D possibly being TRBD1 (8 bases). CDR1 and CDR2 (germline): SGHRS, YFSETQ. The CDR3 totals 16 residues. The ends were cut back, 4 bases at V and 0 bases at J, with 17 bases in the middle. The CDR3 loop reads CASSGGGQESSYEQYF. CDR3 DNA: TGCGCCAGCAGCGGCGGGGGACAGGAAAGCTCCTACGAGCAGTACTTC.

This chain connects TRBV20-1 to TRBJ1-5; D may be TRBD1 (5 bases). V was shortened by 4 bases and J by 0 bases, with 10 bases between the two germline ends. CDR1 is DFQATT and CDR2 is SNEGSKA in the germline V gene (reference sequence). The CDR3 has 14 residues. The CDR3 coding sequence is TGCAGTGCTACCATCGGGGGTAGCAATCAGCCCCAGCATTTT. The encoded protein is CSATIGGSNQPQHF.

The sample holds a few counts of this clonotype. Written as DNA, the CDR3 is TGCGCCAGCAGCCAAATGGGTATTGTAACCGGGGAGCTGTTTTTT. Amino acids: CASSQMGIVTGELFF. V is TRBV4-3 and J is TRBJ2-2; D is undetermined. Germline V gene lookup returns CDR1 LGHNA and CDR2 YSLEER. The CDR3 has 15 amino acids. Trimming shortened V by 2 bases and J by 5 bases, and 12 bases separated the two germline ends.

V and J are TRBV2 and TRBJ1-1, with D unresolved. In germline, CDR1 is SNHLY, CDR2 FYNNEI. Trimming took 3 bases from V and 9 from J, leaving 14 bases between them. The CDR3 totals 13 residues. As DNA, the CDR3 is TGTGCCAGCAGTGACGTAGGTGACAATCAAGCTTTCTTT. Translating gives CASSDVGDNQAFF.

This chain uses TRBV20-1 with TRBJ2-5, with TRBD2 as a possible D gene (5 bases). The germline V and J ends were trimmed by 1 base and 2 bases, with 8 bases remaining between them. Germline loops: CDR1 DFQATT, CDR2 SNEGSKA (reference sequence). This CDR3 has 13 residues. The CDR3 DNA is TGCAGTGCTAGAGGACTACAACAAGAGACCCAGTACTTC. It codes for CSARGLQQETQYF.

The rearrangement joins TRBV27 to TRBJ2-2, with TRBD2 identical over 12 bases. The CDR3 is made up of 16 amino acids. V lost 5 bases and J lost 5; bases outside the gene matches: 6. Germline V gene sequence: CDR1 MNHEY, CDR2 SMNVEV (reference sequence). The CDR3 DNA follows: TGTGCCAGCAGTCACGGACTAGCGGGATCAACCGGGGAGCTGTTTTTT. This encodes CASSHGLAGSTGELFF.

This clonotype was recorded many times. The chain links TRBV2 to TRBJ2-1, with 7 bases identical to TRBD2. V lost 11 bases and J lost 6; bases outside the gene matches: 10. CDR3 length: 13 residues. Looked up from germline, CDR1 is SNHLY and CDR2 is FYNNEI. This chain's CDR3 is CAGLPTSVNEQFF. DNA for the CDR3: TGTGCCGGACTCCCCACTAGCGTCAATGAGCAGTTCTTC.

This chain joins TRBV10-3 and TRBJ2-7, with TRBD1 matching 8 bases. The germline CDR1 and CDR2 sequences are ENHRY and SYGVKD. This CDR3 is built from 13 residues. The J segment lost 3 bases and the V segment lost 8 bases, leaving 6 bases of the junction unmatched. The CDR3 is CAIRGQGGYEQYF. The CDR3 DNA reads TGTGCCATCCGAGGACAGGGCGGCTACGAGCAGTACTTC.

This clonotype was observed many times. The chain uses TRBV28 and TRBJ2-7, with D maybe TRBD1 (5 bases). V lost 4 bases, J lost 6 bases, and 16 bases lay in between. Germline V lookup: CDR1 MDHEN, CDR2 SYDVKM. The CDR3 is made up of 14 amino acids. Here the CDR3 DNA reads TGTGCCAGCAGTTCTTTCAGGGAACGCCTCGAGCAGTACTTC. Encoded protein: CASSSFRERLEQYF.

This clonotype showed up many times. V gene TRBV7-6 combines with J gene TRBJ1-1; D remains unclear. V was trimmed by 1 base and J by 0 bases, leaving 6 bases between them. The CDR3 contains 14 residues. Germline V lookup: CDR1 SGHVS, CDR2 FNYEAQ. CDR3 in amino acids: CASSLGTLNTEAFF. CDR3 sequence (DNA): TGTGCCAGCAGCTTAGGCACCCTGAACACTGAAGCTTTCTTT.

This clonotype showed up many times. The V gene is TRBV12-3 or TRBV12-4, the J gene TRBJ2-5, with D maybe TRBD1 (6 bases). V was cut by 3 bases and J by 4 bases, with 9 bases left in between. This CDR3 has 13 amino acids. Here the CDR3 DNA reads TGTGCCAGCAGTTTTTCAGGGGTAGAGACCCAGTACTTC. This encodes CASSFSGVETQYF.

This rearrangement joins TRBV7-6 to TRBJ2-7, with D perhaps being TRBD1 or TRBD2 (5 bases each). The V end was cut by 3 bases, the J end by 6 bases, with 9 bases between. The CDR3 extends over 12 amino acids. Germline assignment: CDR1 SGHVS and CDR2 FNYEAQ. CDR3 sequence: CASSLGVGEQYF. CDR3 DNA: TGTGCCAGCAGCTTGGGGGTCGGCGAGCAGTACTTC.

This clonotype was seen repeatedly, ten times or more. The chain links TRBV7-9 to TRBJ1-3, with D hard to call. There are 13 residues in the CDR3. V was cut by 2 bases and J by 4 bases, with 6 bases left in between. Germline V lookup: CDR1 SEHNR, CDR2 FQNEAQ (reference sequence). CDR3 nucleotides: TGTGCCAGCAGCTTAAACGGGGGAAACACCATATATTTT. Its protein product is CASSLNGGNTIYF. The whole variable domain, filled in from reference TRBV7-9 and TRBJ1-3, reads DTGVSQNPRHKITKRGQNVTFRCDPISEHNRLYWYRQTLGQGPEFLTYFQNEAQLEKSRLLSDRFSAERPKGSFSTLEIQRTEQGDSAMYLCASSLNGGNTIYFGEGSWLTVV.

The table lists this clonotype with a few counts. V gene TRBV28 combines with J gene TRBJ1-1; no clear D. Germline loops: CDR1 MDHEN, CDR2 SYDVKM. CDR3 length: 14 residues. Trimming cost V 3 bases and J 4 bases, with 12 bases left between them. The CDR3 coding sequence is TGTGCCAGCAGTTTTGGTACGCTCGCCACTGAAGCTTTCTTT. The encoded protein is CASSFGTLATEAFF.

This clonotype has only a few counts. The chain employs TRBV5-1 and TRBJ1-1; D possibly corresponds to TRBD1 (6 bases). V was cut by 1 base and J by 1 base, with 11 bases left in between. The CDR3 totals 15 residues. Germline V lookup: CDR1 SGHRS, CDR2 YFSETQ. CDR3 protein: CASSLLGAKNTEAFF. The CDR3 nucleotides read TGCGCCAGCAGCTTGCTGGGGGCGAAGAACACTGAAGCTTTCTTT.

This clonotype was found a few times. This sequence joins TRBV6-2 or TRBV6-3 and TRBJ2-7, with 7 bases matching TRBD1. V dropped 7 bases and J dropped 5; count of bases not matched to a gene: 11. CDR3 length: 14 residues. CDR1 is MNHEY and CDR2 is SVGEGT in the germline V gene. The CDR3 DNA is TGTGCCAGCACCCCACTAGGGGGCCGCGACGAGCAGTACTTC. Translation: CASTPLGGRDEQYF.

This clonotype was counted a few times. V is TRBV7-2 and J is TRBJ1-2; D not resolved. Germline CDR1 SGHTA, CDR2 FQGNSA. CDR3 length: 13 amino acids. With 2 bases removed from V and 3 bases from J, the gap between germline ends came to 7 bases. The CDR3 sequence: CASSLSDYYGYTF. The CDR3 DNA reads TGTGCCAGCAGCTTATCTGACTACTATGGCTACACCTTC.

This clonotype was recorded many times. DNA for the CDR3: TGTGCCAGCAGCTTGAACTATGGCTACACCTTC. The encoded protein is CASSLNYGYTF. V and J are TRBV11-2 and TRBJ1-2; D is uncertain. V was trimmed by 3 bases and J by 2 bases, leaving 1 base between them. The CDR3 sequence is 11 residues long. In germline, CDR1 is SGHAT, CDR2 FQNNGV.

This clonotype occurred many times. The CDR3 spells CASSSSASTDTQYF. As DNA, the CDR3 is TGCGCCAGCAGCTCCTCGGCGAGCACAGATACGCAGTATTTT. The chain is built from TRBV5-1 and TRBJ2-3, with D unclear. The CDR3 runs 14 residues. Looked up from germline, CDR1 is SGHRS and CDR2 is YFSETQ. Deletions cut 3 bases from V and 0 bases from J, with 8 bases between.

Comment on this clonotype: A much larger clone differs by one base, so this may be a read error. The V call is TRBV20-1, the J call TRBJ2-3, with D tentatively TRBD1 (5 bases). The CDR3 spans 13 residues. Trimming took 4 bases from V and 1 from J, leaving 9 bases between them. Germline CDR1 reads DFQATT; CDR2 reads SNEGSKA (reference sequence). The CDR3 loop reads CSAMRTRTDTQYF. The CDR3 DNA reads TGCAGTGCTATGAGGACACGCACAGATACGCAGTATTTT.